Each of the 5 T cell receptor beta chains below was sequenced from the same sample in a study of human T cells and chemical hapten exposure (dated by TCRdb to about 2021). The method was RACE. Reads for this sample came from a NextSeq 500. TCRdb reprocessing: public reads trimmed at Q25 with fastp, clones called with MiXCR, in-frame beta chains kept. When rows share a CDR3 protein, they turn into one entry using the most common DNA and genes. Present in this sample are 82,000 or so distinct CDR3 sequences, 10% to 15% of which were seen just once. The top ten clonotypes cover 5.7% of the sample. Per the publication, the time point label means: patch test 3, about 24 weeks after DPC sensitization. Read against the paper, the sample's treatment or condition label means: therapeutic diphenylcyclopropenone sensitization with weekly scalp DPC. Sequencing was performed on whole blood, taken in connection with sensitization to the hapten diphenylcyclopropenone (DPC). These receptors were obtained from a woman aged 45-65 years with alopecia areata. Some clones in this sample may be carry-over from other donors' samples.

The chain recombines TRBV7-9 with TRBJ1-1, with no clear D. This CDR3 spans 12 amino acids. Germline CDR1 and CDR2: SEHNR and FQNEAQ (reference sequence). V was shortened by 8 bases and J by 4 bases, with 11 bases between the two germline ends. CDR3 sequence (DNA): TGTGCCAGCGGTTTCGGTCGCACTGAAGCTTTCTTT. Its protein product is CASGFGRTEAFF.

This clonotype was recorded many times. The chain uses TRBV29-1 and TRBJ2-7; weak D call: TRBD2 (6 bases). Per the germline V gene, CDR1 is SQVTM and CDR2 is ANQGSEA. The CDR3 is 14 amino acids. The V end lost 6 bases, the J end lost 3 bases, and 18 bases lay between the germline ends. CDR3 in amino acids: CSVPAGLGNYEQYF. The CDR3, as DNA: TGCAGCGTCCCGGCGGGACTCGGAAACTACGAGCAGTACTTC.

This clonotype was detected many times. The chain links TRBV29-1 to TRBJ2-7, with 10 bases fitting TRBD2. The ends lost 7 bases at V and 3 bases at J; junction bases unmatched: 9. CDR1 is SQVTM and CDR2 is ANQGSEA in the germline V gene. CDR3 length: 14 residues. The CDR3: CSATVAGGSYEQYF. CDR3 DNA sequence: TGCAGCGCGACCGTAGCGGGAGGTAGCTACGAGCAGTACTTC.

The table lists this clonotype with a few counts. The chain recombines TRBV7-6 with TRBJ2-7, with a tentative D call TRBD2 (5 bases). Deletions cut 5 bases from V and 4 bases from J, with 18 bases between. The CDR3 is made up of 15 amino acids. Germline V CDR1 and CDR2: SGHVS, FNYEAQ. For the CDR3, the DNA is TGTGCCAGCAGCCTATCCAACGGGATCGGGTACGAGCAGTACTTC. Translated, it gives CASSLSNGIGYEQYF.

The J gene is TRBJ2-5, the V gene TRBV27; D unresolved. The V end lost 8 bases, the J end lost 7 bases, and 11 bases lay between the germline ends. The CDR3 loop spans 11 amino acids. Germline assignment: CDR1 MNHEY and CDR2 SMNVEV (reference sequence). This CDR3 reads CASVWLGTQYF. CDR3 bases: TGTGCCAGCGTTTGGTTAGGGACCCAGTACTTC.